This TCR beta chain originates from a study of T cell responses to AZD1222 COVID-19 vaccine. Regarding the study as a whole: Repertoire sampling happened only post peak T cell response.

This CDR3 region has 13 residues. V lost 0 bases, J lost 9 bases, and 12 bases lay in between. Per germline, CDR1 MGHRA and CDR2 YSYEKL. Of note for this clone: Its antigen is still unknown.

Sequencing was performed with immunoSEQ multiplex PCR; in TCRdb, only in-frame clones are kept and a portion is missing. The repertoire consists of roughly 160,000 clones, with just over 90% occurring once and the leading ten covering 1% to 1.5%. This receptor was identified in an adult who received the AZD1222 COVID-19 vaccine. This chain uses TRBV4-1 with TRBJ2-7, with TRBD1 as a possible D gene (5 bases). Sample: peripheral blood, taken 28 days after the second AZD1222 dose. The CDR3 is CASSQDDSRGQYF. The CDR3 DNA reads as TGCGCCAGCAGCCAAGACGACAGTCGCGGGCAGTACTTC.